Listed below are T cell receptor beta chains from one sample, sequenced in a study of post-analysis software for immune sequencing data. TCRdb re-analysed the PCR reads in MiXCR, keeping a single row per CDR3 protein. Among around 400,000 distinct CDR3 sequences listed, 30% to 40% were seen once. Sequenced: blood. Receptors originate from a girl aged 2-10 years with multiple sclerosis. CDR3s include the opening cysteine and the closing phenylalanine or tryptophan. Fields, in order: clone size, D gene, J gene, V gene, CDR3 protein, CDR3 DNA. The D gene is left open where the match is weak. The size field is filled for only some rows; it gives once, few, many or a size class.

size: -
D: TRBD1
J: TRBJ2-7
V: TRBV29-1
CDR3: CSVGRDRGYEQYF
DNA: TGCAGCGTCGGACGGGACAGGGGATACGAGCAGTACTTC

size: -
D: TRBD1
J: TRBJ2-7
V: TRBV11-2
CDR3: CASSSPRGHYHEQYF
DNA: TGTGCCAGCAGCTCGCCCAGGGGGCATTACCACGAGCAGTACTTC

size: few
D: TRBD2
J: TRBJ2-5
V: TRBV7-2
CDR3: CASSLAMTLAGGWETQYF
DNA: TGTGCCAGCAGCTTAGCGATGACGCTAGCGGGAGGTTGGGAGACCCAGTACTTC

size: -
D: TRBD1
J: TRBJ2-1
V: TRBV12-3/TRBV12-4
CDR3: CASSIDRESYNEQFF
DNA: TGTGCCAGCAGCATCGACAGGGAGAGCTACAATGAGCAGTTCTTC

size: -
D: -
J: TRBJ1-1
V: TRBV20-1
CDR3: CSALIMNTEAFF
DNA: TGCAGTGCTCTGATAATGAACACTGAAGCTTTCTTT

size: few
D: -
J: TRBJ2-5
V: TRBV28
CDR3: CASSFVIPETQYF
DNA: TGTGCCAGCAGTTTCGTGATTCCAGAGACCCAGTACTTC

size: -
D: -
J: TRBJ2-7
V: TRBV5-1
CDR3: CASSMAVSYEQYF
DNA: TGCGCCAGCAGCATGGCGGTCTCCTACGAGCAGTACTTC

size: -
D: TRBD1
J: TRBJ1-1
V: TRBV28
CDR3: CASTETGQWGNTEAFF
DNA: TGTGCCAGTACGGAGACAGGGCAATGGGGGAACACTGAAGCTTTCTTT

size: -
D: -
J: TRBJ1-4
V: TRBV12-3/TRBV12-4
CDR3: CASRPTRNRDEKLFF
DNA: TGTGCCAGCAGACCCACACGCAACAGGGATGAAAAACTGTTTTTT

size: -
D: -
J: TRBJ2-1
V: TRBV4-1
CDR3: CASSQEQSSYNEQFF
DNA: TGCGCCAGCAGCCAAGAACAGAGCTCCTACAATGAGCAGTTCTTC

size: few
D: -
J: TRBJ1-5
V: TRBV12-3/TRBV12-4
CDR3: CASSLSGYSNQPQHF
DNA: TGTGCCAGCAGTTTAAGTGGGTATAGCAATCAGCCCCAGCATTTT

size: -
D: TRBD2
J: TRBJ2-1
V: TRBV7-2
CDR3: CASSLAPSGGANEQFF
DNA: TGTGCCAGCAGCTTAGCGCCTAGCGGGGGGGCCAATGAGCAGTTCTTC

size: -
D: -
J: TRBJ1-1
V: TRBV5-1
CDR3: CASSPPGAGVNTEAFF
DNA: TGCGCCAGCAGCCCACCCGGGGCAGGAGTGAACACTGAAGCTTTCTTT

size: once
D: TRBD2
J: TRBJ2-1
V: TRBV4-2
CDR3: CASSQVTRLANNEQFF
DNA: TGTGCCAGCAGCCAAGTCACACGACTAGCAAACAATGAGCAGTTCTTC

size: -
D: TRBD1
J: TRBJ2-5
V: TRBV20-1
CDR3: CSARTGGGETQYF
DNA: TGCAGTGCTCGTACAGGGGGCGGGGAGACCCAGTACTTC

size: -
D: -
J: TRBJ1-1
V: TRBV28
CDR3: CASSLAQNTEAFF
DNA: TGTGCCAGCAGTCTAGCCCAGAACACTGAAGCTTTCTTT

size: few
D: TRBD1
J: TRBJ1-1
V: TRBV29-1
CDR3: CSVGYRGVNTEAFF
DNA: TGCAGCGTCGGATACAGGGGAGTGAACACTGAAGCTTTCTTT

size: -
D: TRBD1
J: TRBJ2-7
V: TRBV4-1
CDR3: CASSQEGGFSYEQYF
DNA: TGCGCCAGCAGCCAAGAAGGGGGCTTCTCCTACGAGCAGTACTTC

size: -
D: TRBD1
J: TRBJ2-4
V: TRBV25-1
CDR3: CASSERRQGVDIQYF
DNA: TGTGCCAGCAGTGAACGGCGACAGGGCGTTGACATTCAGTACTTC

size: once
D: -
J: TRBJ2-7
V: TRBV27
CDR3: CASSPSFSYEQYF
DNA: TGTGCCAGCAGTCCCAGCTTCTCCTACGAGCAGTACTTC

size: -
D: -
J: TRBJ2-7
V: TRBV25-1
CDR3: CASSELHEQYF
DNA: TGTGCCAGCAGTGAACTTCACGAGCAGTACTTC

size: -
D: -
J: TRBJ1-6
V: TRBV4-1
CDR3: CASSQEGRSSPLHF
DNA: TGCGCCAGCAGCCAAGAGGGTCGGTCTTCACCCCTCCACTTT

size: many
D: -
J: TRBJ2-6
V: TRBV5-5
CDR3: CASSIRTDWRGANVLTF
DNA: TGTGCCAGCAGCATACGGACAGACTGGCGGGGGGCCAACGTCCTGACTTTC

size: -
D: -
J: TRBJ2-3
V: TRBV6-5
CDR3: CASTPQGLLTDTQYF
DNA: TGTGCCAGCACTCCCCAGGGGCTACTCACAGATACGCAGTATTTT

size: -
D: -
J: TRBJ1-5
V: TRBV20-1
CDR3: CSASPGSNQPQHF
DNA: TGCAGTGCCAGCCCGGGGAGCAATCAGCCCCAGCATTTT

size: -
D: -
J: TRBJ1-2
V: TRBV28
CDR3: CASSNRAFYGYTF
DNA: TGTGCCAGCAGCAACCGGGCCTTTTATGGCTACACCTTC